This T cell receptor beta chain was retrieved from a study of Graves' ophthalmopathy and Graves' hyperthyroidism. There are many counts of this clonotype. Its antigen is not known. RNA transcripts were the template, and TCR beta CDR3 regions were amplified from them. Following a first-round RT-PCR that used HTBI primers, a second-round multiplex PCR was carried out. TCRdb processed the multiplex PCR reads anew with MiXCR; each CDR3 protein has one entry. Among hundreds of thousands of distinct CDR3 sequences listed, 20% to 25% were seen once. Study-level results: Thyroid clonotypes that were expanded above 0.001 frequency mostly also appeared in blood. Sensitivity of over 60% and specificity of 72% to 80% were achieved by the model that predicted ophthalmopathy progression.

CDR1 and CDR2 from the germline V gene are MNHEY and SMNVEV (reference sequence). V shed 0 bases and J 6 bases; nucleotides not matched to a gene: 13. The CDR3 loop spans 17 amino acids. V gene TRBV27 combines with J gene TRBJ2-5; 7 bases map to TRBD1. Sequences were obtained from peripheral blood. The receptor's source is a woman aged 18-29 years with stable Graves' hyperthyroidism. Some clones in this sample may be carry-over from other donors' samples. The chain's CDR3 is CASSLSQTGRGGKTQYF. CDR3 sequence (DNA): TGTGCCAGCAGTTTATCGCAGACAGGGAGAGGAGGAAAGACCCAGTACTTC.